This T cell receptor beta chain was recovered during a study of T cells in Graves' hyperthyroidism and ophthalmopathy (dated by TCRdb to the late 2010s). In terms of the full investigation: Peripheral blood was sampled at the time of initial diagnosis, prior to any treatment. To identify TCR V-J signatures that set the groups apart, the researchers used a discovery cohort of about a hundred patients, made up of some 41 with Graves' ophthalmopathy and some 58 with stable Graves' hyperthyroidism. Prospective prediction of ophthalmopathy was tested in an independent validation cohort consisting of 18 to 20 hyperthyroidism patients and more than 15 patients who later progressed to ophthalmopathy. The 75 to 100 discovery patients were randomly split 7:3 into training and test sets. In about six Graves' hyperthyroidism patients, the study also compared T-cell repertoires from thyroid tissue with T-cell repertoires from blood. Once sampling was done, hyperthyroidism patients were given methimazole at a starting dose of 30 mg daily, whereas ophthalmopathy patients were given high-dose intravenous methylprednisolone. TCR Vbeta CDR3 sequencing of 120 to 150 peripheral blood samples (more than 40 ophthalmopathy, roughly 72 hyperthyroidism and approximately 17 progressor patients) is reported in the paper.

TCR beta CDR3 regions were amplified from RNA transcripts. The TCR CDR3 was subjected to a first round of RT-PCR using the HTBI primer set and the Qiagen OneStep RT-PCR kit. Libraries were constructed in a second round of multiplex PCR, after which size selection and purification were performed. Sequencing of the libraries was done on an Illumina HiSeq2000 using paired-end 100 bp reads. The authors' analysis ran thus. SOAPnuke was used to process the raw data, throwing out any read that contained adapters or uncalled bases, had a mean Phred below 15, or lacked an exact constant-primer or identifier match. High-quality paired reads were merged using COPE v1.2.5, and each unique nucleotide sequence was defined as a clonotype. MiTCR v1.1 was used to align clonotypes to the IMGT TRBV, TRBD and TRBJ reference segments. Analysis was restricted to V-J combinations with a frequency above 0.0001, which covered 98% to 99.2% of repertoires. A TCS score was defined as the ratio of F50 (clonal expansion) to E x V (chaos), with BLOSUM62-based TCRdist applied between CDR3 peptides within each V-J. Welch's t-statistics and random forest reduced 500 to 650 V-J features to roughly 13, which were used in a naive Bayes classifier (R e1071). The public sequencing data were trimmed at Q25 with fastp and processed into clonotypes with MiXCR by TCRdb, which kept only in-frame beta chains. Rows with a matching CDR3 protein are joined into one entry that keeps the most common DNA and genes. The V and J calls and clone size are TCRdb's, not the authors'. The table for this sample lists some 570,000 distinct CDR3 sequences; 17% of them were counted only once. The leading ten clones occupy 17% of the sample.

Points on this clonotype: The clone's antigen remains unknown. It may be a read error: a sequence one base away is much more abundant.

Ophthalmopathy patients had moderately to severely active disease, Clinical Activity Score of at least 3, NOSPECS grade of at least 4, and duration under 3 months. The study excluded patients with uncontrolled infections, other autoimmune diseases, pregnancy or lactation. Diagnoses relied on clinical symptoms, serum thyroxine and TRAb, thyroid ultrasound and orbital computed tomography. PBMCs were isolated from about 10 ml of fresh peripheral blood by Ficoll-Paque density gradient centrifugation. Total RNA was extracted with Trizol reagent, and quality was checked on an Agilent 2100 Bioanalyzer. From V the trimming removes 6 bases and from J it removes 4 bases, while the gene matches leave 6 bases of the junction unaccounted for. Via the germline V gene, CDR1 is MNHNS and CDR2 SASEGT. The CDR3 covers 14 residues, taking in both the cysteine and the phenylalanine. Just the 42-base CDR3 DNA is kept, in frame starting at base 1.

The research as a whole found: A 13 V-J signature model separated ophthalmopathy from stable hyperthyroidism, with about 90% sensitivity and just under 84% specificity in cross-validation and 80%/75% in testing. Most expanded thyroid clonotypes (frequency above 0.001) were also detected in blood, a finding suggesting that blood repertoires may reflect thyroid immune responses. No statistical method was used to set the sample size in advance, and investigators knew the group allocation. In validation, the model predicted progression to ophthalmopathy a median of about 6 months before onset, with roughly 70% sensitivity and around 76% specificity.

The chain couples TRBV6-1 to TRBJ1-1; 9 middle bases align to TRBD1. The TCR sequence derives from a woman aged 18 to 35 with Graves' ophthalmopathy. What was sequenced was blood. CDR3 loop: CASRLGTGITEAFF. The nucleotide sequence reads as follows: TGTGCCAGCAGATTGGGGACAGGGATCACTGAAGCTTTCTTT.